These 10 T cell receptor beta chains share one sample of origin, sequenced in a study of Graves' ophthalmopathy and Graves' hyperthyroidism. Amplifying from RNA transcripts, the study obtained TCR beta CDR3 regions. An opening RT-PCR round employed HTBI primers and preceded a second-round multiplex PCR. TCRdb fed the multiplex PCR reads into MiXCR, producing one record per CDR3 protein. The table lists approximately 540,000 distinct CDR3 sequences, less than 45% of them singletons. Sequenced material: peripheral blood or thyroid tissue (not recorded which). The receptors were gathered from an adult man with Graves' hyperthyroidism.

The sample holds many counts of this clonotype. The V call is TRBV6-6, the J call TRBJ2-5; D unresolved. V lost 5 bases and J lost 1, with 14 bases in between. This CDR3 is 15 amino acids long. Germline-derived CDR1 and CDR2 are MNHNY and SVGAGI (reference sequence). CDR3 protein: CASSVRWNIQETQYF. In nucleotides, the CDR3 is TGTGCCAGCAGTGTTCGTTGGAATATCCAAGAGACCCAGTACTTC.

This clonotype was detected many times. J is TRBJ1-5 and V is TRBV7-2; no definite D call. Trimming shortened V by 2 bases and J by 6 bases, and 11 bases separated the two germline ends. Germline V gene lookup returns CDR1 SGHTA and CDR2 FQGNSA. CDR3 length equals 14 residues. The CDR3, as DNA: TGTGCCAGCAGCTTATACTCGACTGGTCAGCCCCAGCATTTT. Its translation is CASSLYSTGQPQHF.

The chain joins TRBV7-8 to TRBJ1-6; TRBD1 is a possible D gene (5 bases). V gave up 4 bases and J gave up 7 bases, with 8 bases separating them. CDR3 size: 13 residues. Germline CDR1 is SGHVS and CDR2 is FQNEAQ. CDR3 sequence: CASSWGGNSPLHF. In nucleotides, the CDR3 is TGTGCCAGCAGCTGGGGGGGGAATTCACCCCTCCACTTT.

CDR3 region: CASTVGQGLNQPQHF. Written as DNA, the CDR3 is TGTGCCAGCACCGTGGGACAGGGGCTAAATCAGCCCCAGCATTTT. The chain has TRBV28 and TRBJ1-5; 10 positions match TRBD1. This CDR3 comprises 15 residues. J lost 4 bases, V lost 7 bases, and 7 bases had no gene match. Per germline, CDR1 MDHEN and CDR2 SYDVKM.

As regards this clonotype: A much larger clone lies one base from this, so it may be a read error. This chain joins TRBV6-5 and TRBJ2-5; the D is unclear. The CDR3 totals 13 residues. The germline V gene has CDR1 MNHEY and CDR2 SVGAGI. This CDR3 reads CATSYSKRETQYF. Written as DNA, the CDR3 is TGTGCCACCAGTTACTCGAAACGCGAGACCCAGTACTTC.

This clonotype occurred many times. This chain connects TRBV5-1 to TRBJ1-1; 10 bases map to TRBD1. The germline CDR1 and CDR2 sequences are SGHRS and YFSETQ. J was trimmed by 4 bases and V by 4 bases; bases with no gene match: 16. The CDR3 is 18 residues long. The CDR3 reads CASSRAPGTGDSGTEAFF. In nucleotides, the CDR3 is TGCGCCAGCAGCCGGGCCCCCGGGACAGGGGATTCGGGCACTGAAGCTTTCTTT. The full variable domain, in which reference TRBV5-1 and TRBJ1-1 provide the parts outside the CDR3, is KAGVTQTPRYLIKTRGQQVTLSCSPISGHRSVSWYQQTPGQGLQFLFEYFSETQRNKGNFPGRFSGRQFSNSRSEMNVSTLELGDSALYLCASSRAPGTGDSGTEAFFGQGTRLTVV.

The chain uses TRBV27 and TRBJ2-2; 7 bases fit TRBD1. V trimming: 3 bases; J trimming: 4 bases; junction bases outside the gene matches: 11. The germline V gene has CDR1 MNHEY and CDR2 SMNVEV (reference sequence). CDR3 length: 17 amino acids. CDR3 DNA sequence: TGTGCCAGCAGTTTTCGGCAACGACAGGGAAGCACCGGGGAGCTGTTTTTT. It is translated as CASSFRQRQGSTGELFF.

About this clonotype itself: It may be a read error: a sequence one base away is much more abundant. The chain uses TRBV20-1 and TRBJ2-7; no clear D gene. V shed 3 bases and J shed 0 bases, with 9 bases lying between them. The germline V gene encodes CDR1 DFQATT and CDR2 SNEGSKA (reference sequence). The CDR3 has 13 residues. CDR3 DNA: TGCAGTGCTAGTCTTCAAAGCTCCTACGAGCAGTACTTC. This gives the protein CSASLQSSYEQYF.

This clonotype was observed a few times. The chain links TRBV19 to TRBJ1-4; a possible D gene is TRBD1 (5 bases). V lost 7 bases, J lost 0 bases, and 12 bases lay in between. The CDR3 is made up of 15 amino acids. Germline CDR1 and CDR2: LNHDA and SQIVND (reference sequence). The CDR3 is CASTSRGATNEKLFF. The DNA of the CDR3 is TGTGCCAGTACCTCAAGGGGAGCAACTAATGAAAAACTGTTTTTT.

This clonotype showed up many times. The chain joins TRBV2 to TRBJ2-5; maybe TRBD2 (6 bases). The V gene's germline CDR1 is SNHLY and CDR2 FYNNEI. There are 16 residues in the CDR3. V lost 3 bases and J 4 bases, leaving 18 bases between the germline ends. CDR3 region: CASSDQRVPPGETQYF. The CDR3, as DNA: TGTGCCAGCAGTGATCAGCGGGTCCCACCCGGAGAGACCCAGTACTTC.